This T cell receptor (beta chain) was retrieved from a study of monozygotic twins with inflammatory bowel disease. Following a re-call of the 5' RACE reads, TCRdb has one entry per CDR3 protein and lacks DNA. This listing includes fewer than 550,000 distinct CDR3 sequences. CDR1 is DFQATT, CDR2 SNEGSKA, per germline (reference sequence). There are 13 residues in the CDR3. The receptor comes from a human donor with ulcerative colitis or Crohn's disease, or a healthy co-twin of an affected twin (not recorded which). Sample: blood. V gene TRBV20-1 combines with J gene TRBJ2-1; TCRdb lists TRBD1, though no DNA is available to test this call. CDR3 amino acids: CSAPGTPRDEQFF.